Listed below are T cell receptor beta chains from one sample, sequenced in a study of early T cells in non-severe SARS-CoV-2 infection. A single record per CDR3 protein comes from TCRdb applying MiXCR to the 5' RACE reads. The table includes fewer than 65,000 distinct CDR3 sequences, 9.3% detected once. Sequencing used whole blood. The source is an adult who was a healthcare worker with PCR-confirmed SARS-CoV-2 infection or an uninfected control (not recorded which). The CDR3 runs from the conserved cysteine through the conserved F or W. A D gene is named only where the DNA matches it firmly. Rows may omit the clone size; those that give it use once, few, many or a size class.

v_call,j_call,clone_size,d_call,cdr3_aa,cdr3_nt
TRBV7-2,TRBJ2-2,few,.,CASTWTHGSGELFF,TGTGCCAGCACCTGGACTCACGGATCCGGGGAGCTGTTTTTT
TRBV27,TRBJ1-6,many,.,CASSLVGGTAPLHF,TGTGCCAGCAGTTTAGTAGGGGGAACGGCACCCCTCCACTTT
TRBV7-6,TRBJ2-7,.,.,CASSKAPQAYEQYF,TGTGCCAGCAGCAAGGCCCCACAGGCCTACGAGCAGTACTTC
TRBV6-5,TRBJ2-4,.,.,CASSRSSGAKNIQYF,TGTGCCAGCAGCCGCTCAAGTGGAGCTAAAAACATTCAGTACTTC
TRBV6-5,TRBJ1-1,many,.,CASSSTTGNTEAFF,TGTGCCAGCAGCTCAACAACAGGAAACACTGAAGCTTTCTTT
TRBV3-1,TRBJ2-5,.,.,CASSQIQETQYF,TGTGCCAGCAGCCAAATCCAAGAGACCCAGTACTTC
TRBV6-1,TRBJ1-1,many,.,CASSERGDTEAFF,TGTGCCAGCAGTGAACGGGGGGACACTGAAGCTTTCTTT
TRBV4-2,TRBJ2-2,.,TRBD2,CASSQVWASGLFDTGELFF,TGTGCCAGCAGCCAAGTATGGGCTAGCGGGCTATTTGACACCGGGGAGCTGTTTTTT
TRBV2,TRBJ1-1,few,TRBD1,CASRYDRDTEAFF,TGTGCCAGCAGGTACGACAGGGACACTGAAGCTTTCTTT
TRBV20-1,TRBJ1-5,few,.,CSARTGGLQPQHF,TGCAGTGCTAGGACCGGGGGTCTTCAGCCCCAGCATTTT
TRBV3-1,TRBJ2-1,many,TRBD2,CASSQEYGTGGYNEQFF,TGTGCCAGCAGCCAAGAGTATGGCACGGGGGGGTACAATGAGCAGTTCTTC
TRBV9,TRBJ2-3,few,.,CASSVEGRGRDTQYF,TGTGCCAGCAGCGTAGAGGGCAGGGGCAGAGATACGCAGTATTTT
TRBV7-9,TRBJ2-3,.,.,CASSSMTETDTQYF,TGTGCCAGCAGCTCGATGACAGAAACAGATACGCAGTATTTT
TRBV18,TRBJ1-1,many,.,CASSSQTNTEAFF,TGTGCCAGCTCATCTCAAACGAACACTGAAGCTTTCTTT
TRBV6-1,TRBJ2-5,.,TRBD1,CASSGIGQEETQYF,TGTGCCAGCAGCGGGATAGGACAGGAAGAGACCCAGTACTTC
TRBV29-1,TRBJ2-1,many,TRBD2,CSVARGSGSDNEQFF,TGCAGCGTTGCCAGAGGTAGCGGGTCCGACAATGAGCAGTTCTTC
TRBV3-1,TRBJ2-2,few,.,CASSQDLNRRTGELFF,TGTGCCAGCAGCCAAGATCTTAACAGGAGGACCGGGGAGCTGTTTTTT
TRBV20-1,TRBJ1-2,few,TRBD1,CSAGQGAGYGYTF,TGCAGTGCTGGACAGGGGGCAGGCTATGGCTACACCTTC
TRBV3-1,TRBJ1-1,many,.,CASSQFGRMNTEAFF,TGTGCCAGCAGCCAATTTGGCAGGATGAACACTGAAGCTTTCTTT
TRBV20-1,TRBJ2-2,.,TRBD1,CSARVSGQGTTGELFF,TGCAGTGCTAGAGTCTCGGGACAGGGGACCACCGGGGAGCTGTTTTTT
TRBV5-5,TRBJ2-7,few,.,CASSLARGQTYEQYF,TGTGCCAGCAGCTTGGCACGGGGGCAAACCTACGAGCAGTACTTC
TRBV11-3,TRBJ1-2,few,.,CASYRSYGYTF,TGTGCCTCCTACAGGAGTTATGGCTACACCTTC
TRBV12-5,TRBJ1-3,few,.,CASGNPGNTIYF,TGTGCTAGTGGCAATCCCGGAAACACCATATATTTT
TRBV7-9,TRBJ2-7,many,.,CASSLVQPGPSYEQYF,TGTGCCAGCAGCTTAGTGCAACCGGGCCCATCCTACGAGCAGTACTTC
TRBV3-1,TRBJ1-4,few,.,CASSHRGARREKLFF,TGTGCCAGCAGCCACCGAGGGGCACGACGGGAAAAACTGTTTTTT
TRBV18,TRBJ1-5,.,.,CASSPGGADQPQHF,TGTGCCAGCTCCCCGGGAGGGGCCGATCAGCCCCAGCATTTT
TRBV18,TRBJ2-1,few,.,CASSAGNSYNEQFF,TGTGCCAGCTCGGCGGGTAACTCCTACAATGAGCAGTTCTTC
TRBV4-2,TRBJ2-3,many,.,CASSSGARDTQYF,TGTGCCAGCAGCTCCGGGGCCCGGGATACGCAGTATTTT
TRBV7-9,TRBJ2-7,.,.,CASSLSGTHSYEQYF,TGTGCCAGCAGCTTATCCGGGACACACTCCTACGAGCAGTACTTC
TRBV10-3,TRBJ1-1,many,TRBD1,CAISEDRDRATEAFF,TGTGCCATCAGTGAGGACCGGGACAGGGCGACTGAAGCTTTCTTT
TRBV14,TRBJ2-7,.,.,CASSHSRDPSSYEQYF,TGTGCCAGCAGCCATAGCCGGGACCCAAGCTCCTACGAGCAGTACTTC
TRBV7-9,TRBJ2-7,few,.,CASSLYDSIYEQYF,TGTGCCAGCAGCTTATACGACAGTATCTACGAGCAGTACTTC
TRBV5-1,TRBJ2-7,.,.,CASSLIGETYEQYF,TGCGCCAGCAGCTTGATCGGGGAGACCTACGAGCAGTACTTC
TRBV4-1,TRBJ2-5,many,.,CASSQVRGGATETQYF,TGCGCCAGCAGCCAAGTAAGGGGGGGGGCGACCGAGACCCAGTACTTC
TRBV18,TRBJ1-3,.,.,CASSPRTLDSGNTIYF,TGTGCCAGCTCACCGAGGACACTAGACTCTGGAAACACCATATATTTT
TRBV3-1,TRBJ2-2,.,.,CASREAPYTGELFF,TGTGCCAGCAGAGAAGCTCCTTATACCGGGGAGCTGTTTTTT
TRBV3-1,TRBJ1-2,few,.,CASSQPTGGGYTF,TGTGCCAGCAGCCAACCCACAGGTGGTGGCTACACCTTC
TRBV5-4,TRBJ1-6,few,.,CASSSNKGGSPLHF,TGTGCCAGCAGCTCCAACAAAGGCGGCTCACCCCTCCACTTT
TRBV7-3,TRBJ2-2,many,.,CASRPTPSGELFF,TGTGCCAGCAGACCCACCCCAAGCGGGGAGCTGTTTTTT
TRBV7-6,TRBJ2-7,.,TRBD2,CASSPGTSASYEQYF,TGTGCCAGCAGCCCCGGGACTAGCGCTTCCTACGAGCAGTACTTC
TRBV5-1,TRBJ2-1,many,.,CASSSDWGEQFF,TGCGCCAGCAGCAGCGATTGGGGTGAGCAGTTCTTC
TRBV5-1,TRBJ1-1,few,.,CASSLYMVGTEAFF,TGCGCCAGCAGCTTGTATATGGTGGGAACTGAAGCTTTCTTT
TRBV3-1,TRBJ1-2,few,.,CASSHPGDRPTDGYTF,TGTGCCAGCAGCCACCCCGGAGACAGGCCAACCGATGGCTACACCTTC
TRBV7-8,TRBJ1-2,many,.,CASSLDRAYGYTF,TGTGCCAGCAGCTTAGACAGGGCCTATGGCTACACCTTC
TRBV4-1,TRBJ1-1,.,.,CASSQVNLGMNTEAFF,TGCGCCAGCAGCCAAGTTAACTTAGGGATGAACACTGAAGCTTTCTTT
TRBV10-2,TRBJ2-5,.,.,CASSSQGLETQYF,TGCGCCAGCAGTTCGCAGGGATTGGAGACCCAGTACTTC
TRBV10-3,TRBJ1-2,.,TRBD1,CAITRTGLDGYTF,TGTGCCATCACTCGGACAGGGCTGGATGGCTACACCTTC
TRBV11-2,TRBJ1-6,.,.,CASSRGNSPLHF,TGTGCCAGCAGCAGGGGGAATTCACCCCTCCACTTT
TRBV2,TRBJ1-1,few,.,CASSQTTGRTEAFF,TGTGCCAGCAGTCAGACCACAGGGCGCACTGAAGCTTTCTTT
TRBV7-2,TRBJ1-1,few,.,CASSYQGLKNVNTEAFF,TGTGCCAGCAGTTACCAGGGACTAAAGAACGTGAACACTGAAGCTTTCTTT
TRBV14,TRBJ1-1,few,.,CASSREMNTEAFF,TGTGCCAGCAGCCGGGAAATGAACACTGAAGCTTTCTTT
TRBV7-8,TRBJ2-1,few,.,CASSLGPTGEQFF,TGTGCCAGCAGCTTAGGGCCCACCGGAGAGCAGTTCTTC
TRBV3-1,TRBJ2-4,few,.,CASSQDPGQNIQYF,TGTGCCAGCAGCCAAGACCCGGGGCAAAACATTCAGTACTTC